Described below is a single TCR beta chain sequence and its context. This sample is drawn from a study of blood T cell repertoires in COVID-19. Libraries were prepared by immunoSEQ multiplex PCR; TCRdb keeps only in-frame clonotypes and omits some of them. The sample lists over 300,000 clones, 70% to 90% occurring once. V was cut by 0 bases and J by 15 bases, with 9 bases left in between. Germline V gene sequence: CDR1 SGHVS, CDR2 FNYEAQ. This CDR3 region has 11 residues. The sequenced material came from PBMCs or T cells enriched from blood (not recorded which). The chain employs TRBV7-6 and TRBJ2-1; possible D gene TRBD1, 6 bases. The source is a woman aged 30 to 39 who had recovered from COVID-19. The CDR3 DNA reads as TGTGCCAGCAGCTTAGCGGGGACAAGGTTCTTC. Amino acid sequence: CASSLAGTRFF.